This T cell receptor beta chain was identified in a study of T cells after yellow fever vaccination. Points from the study as a whole: Weaker, the secondary response had a peak occurring faster, on day 5 versus 15. From the bulk population, abundant clonotypes could contaminate and appear within FACS-sorted repertoires. Booster sampling recovered most clones from primary vaccination (roughly 97% CD4, just over 85% CD8).

Germline-derived CDR1 and CDR2 are SQVTM and ANQGSEA. The length of the CDR3 is 14 residues. Germline trimming cut 6 bases from V and 7 bases from J; bases unmatched to any gene: 11. This clonotype was found a few times. What it recognizes is unknown. 5'RACE template switching added a universal primer site and UMIs to TCR cDNA. TCRdb processed the 5' RACE reads anew with MiXCR; each CDR3 protein has one entry. The sample has some 300,000 distinct CDR3 sequences; roughly 8.7% are singletons. V is TRBV29-1 and J is TRBJ2-1, with 8 bases that match TRBD2. The TCR was taken from a man aged 18 to 29 who received the YFV17D yellow fever vaccine. The sample consisted of CD4+ T cells sorted from PBMCs, taken 5 days after the yellow fever booster vaccination. CDR3 nucleotide sequence: TGCAGCGTAACGGGGCGGGGGGTCTTGAATGAGCAGTTCTTC. Encoded protein: CSVTGRGVLNEQFF.